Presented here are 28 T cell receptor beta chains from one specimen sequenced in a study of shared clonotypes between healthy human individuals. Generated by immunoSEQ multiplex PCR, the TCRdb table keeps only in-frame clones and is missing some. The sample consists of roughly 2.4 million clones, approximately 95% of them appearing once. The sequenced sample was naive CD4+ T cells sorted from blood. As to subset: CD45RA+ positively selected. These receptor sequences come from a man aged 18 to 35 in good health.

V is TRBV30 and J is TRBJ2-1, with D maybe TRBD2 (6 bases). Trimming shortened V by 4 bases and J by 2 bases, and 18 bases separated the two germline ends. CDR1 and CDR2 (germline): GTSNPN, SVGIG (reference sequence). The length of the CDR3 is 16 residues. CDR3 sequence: CAWITGGIRAYNEQFF. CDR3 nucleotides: TGTGCCTGGATCACCGGCGGGATCCGCGCCTACAATGAGCAGTTCTTC. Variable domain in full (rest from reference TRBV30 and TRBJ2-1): SQTIHQWPATLVQPVGSPLSLECTVEGTSNPNLYWYRQAAGRGLQLLFYSVGIGQISSEVPQNLSASRPQDRQFILSSKKLLLSDSGFYLCAWITGGIRAYNEQFFGPGTRLTVL.

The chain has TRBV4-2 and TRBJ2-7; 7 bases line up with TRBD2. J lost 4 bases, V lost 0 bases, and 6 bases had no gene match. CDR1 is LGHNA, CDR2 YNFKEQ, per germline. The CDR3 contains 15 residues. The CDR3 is CASSQEKGTIYEQYF. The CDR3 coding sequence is TGTGCCAGCAGCCAAGAAAAGGGGACTATATACGAGCAGTACTTC.

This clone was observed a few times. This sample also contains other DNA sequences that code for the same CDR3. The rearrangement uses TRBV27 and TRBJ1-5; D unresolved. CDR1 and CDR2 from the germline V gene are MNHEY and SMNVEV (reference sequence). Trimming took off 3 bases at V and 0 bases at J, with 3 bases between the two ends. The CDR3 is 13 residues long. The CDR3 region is CASSFSSNQPQHF. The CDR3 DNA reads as TGTGCCAGCAGTTTTAGTAGCAATCAGCCCCAGCATTTT.

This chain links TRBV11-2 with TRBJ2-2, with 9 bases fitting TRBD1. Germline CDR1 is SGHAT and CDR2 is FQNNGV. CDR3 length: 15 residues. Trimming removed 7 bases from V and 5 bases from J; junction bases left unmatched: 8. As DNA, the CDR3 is TGTGCCAGCACCTTCGGGACAGGGAGGACCGGGGAGCTGTTTTTT. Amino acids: CASTFGTGRTGELFF.

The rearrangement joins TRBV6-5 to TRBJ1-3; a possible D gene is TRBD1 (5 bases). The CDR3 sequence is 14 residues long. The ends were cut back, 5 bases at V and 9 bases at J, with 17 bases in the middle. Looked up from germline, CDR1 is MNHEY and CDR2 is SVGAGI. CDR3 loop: CASSLGTLGGTIYF. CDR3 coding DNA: TGTGCCAGCAGTCTCGGGACTCTGGGTGGCACCATATATTTT.

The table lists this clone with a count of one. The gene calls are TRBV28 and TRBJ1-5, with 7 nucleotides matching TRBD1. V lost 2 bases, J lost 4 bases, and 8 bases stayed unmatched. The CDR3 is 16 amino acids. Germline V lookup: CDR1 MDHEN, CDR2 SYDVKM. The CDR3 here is CASSLATGNGNQPQHF. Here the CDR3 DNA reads TGTGCCAGCAGTTTAGCGACAGGGAACGGGAATCAGCCCCAGCATTTT.

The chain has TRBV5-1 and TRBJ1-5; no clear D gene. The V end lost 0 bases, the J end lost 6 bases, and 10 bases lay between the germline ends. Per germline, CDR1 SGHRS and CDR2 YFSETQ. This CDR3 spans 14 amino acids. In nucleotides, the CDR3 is TGCGCCAGCAGCTTGGAGTCGGGAAGTCAGCCCCAGCATTTT. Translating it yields CASSLESGSQPQHF. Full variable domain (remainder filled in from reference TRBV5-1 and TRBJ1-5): KAGVTQTPRYLIKTRGQQVTLSCSPISGHRSVSWYQQTPGQGLQFLFEYFSETQRNKGNFPGRFSGRQFSNSRSEMNVSTLELGDSALYLCASSLESGSQPQHFGDGTRLSIL.

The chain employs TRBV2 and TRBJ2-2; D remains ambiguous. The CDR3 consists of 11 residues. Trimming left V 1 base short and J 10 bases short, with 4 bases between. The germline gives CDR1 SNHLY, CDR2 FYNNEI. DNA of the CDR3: TGTGCCAGCAGTGAAGACCAGGAGCTGTTTTTT. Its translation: CASSEDQELFF.

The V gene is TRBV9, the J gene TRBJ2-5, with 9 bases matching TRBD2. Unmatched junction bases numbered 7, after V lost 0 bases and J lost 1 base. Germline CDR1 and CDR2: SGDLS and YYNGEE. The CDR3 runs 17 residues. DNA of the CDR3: TGTGCCAGCAGCGTAGGCCCCCAAGCGGGGGGCCAAGAGACCCAGTACTTC. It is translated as CASSVGPQAGGQETQYF.

The CDR3 loop is CASSLPMGTPRFF. The CDR3 DNA is TGTGCCAGCAGTTTACCTATGGGGACCCCTCGGTTCTTC. The gene calls are TRBV6-5 and TRBJ2-1; D tentatively reads TRBD1 or TRBD2 (5 bases each). The CDR3 is 13 amino acids. The ends were cut back, 4 bases at V and 15 bases at J, with 19 bases in the middle. Germline loops: CDR1 MNHEY, CDR2 SVGAGI.

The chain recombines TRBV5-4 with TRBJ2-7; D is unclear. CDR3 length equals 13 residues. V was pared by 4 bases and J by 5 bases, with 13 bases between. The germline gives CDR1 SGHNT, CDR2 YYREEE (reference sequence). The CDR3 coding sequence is TGTGCCAGCAGCCTAGGGATTACCCACGAGCAGTACTTC. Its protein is CASSLGITHEQYF.

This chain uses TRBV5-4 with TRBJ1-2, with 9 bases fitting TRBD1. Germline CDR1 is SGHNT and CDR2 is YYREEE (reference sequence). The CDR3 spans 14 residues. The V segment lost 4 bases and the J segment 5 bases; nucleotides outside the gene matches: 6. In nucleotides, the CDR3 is TGTGCCAGCAGCAGGACAGGGGACCCTTATGGCTACACCTTC. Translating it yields CASSRTGDPYGYTF.

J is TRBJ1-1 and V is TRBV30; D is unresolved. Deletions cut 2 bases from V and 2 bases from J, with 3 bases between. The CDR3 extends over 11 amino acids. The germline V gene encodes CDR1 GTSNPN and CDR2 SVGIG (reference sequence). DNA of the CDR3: TGTGCCTGGAGTTTCAACACTGAAGCTTTCTTT. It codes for CAWSFNTEAFF. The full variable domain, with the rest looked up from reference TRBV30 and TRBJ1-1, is SQTIHQWPATLVQPVGSPLSLECTVEGTSNPNLYWYRQAAGRGLQLLFYSVGIGQISSEVPQNLSASRPQDRQFILSSKKLLLSDSGFYLCAWSFNTEAFFGQGTRLTVV.

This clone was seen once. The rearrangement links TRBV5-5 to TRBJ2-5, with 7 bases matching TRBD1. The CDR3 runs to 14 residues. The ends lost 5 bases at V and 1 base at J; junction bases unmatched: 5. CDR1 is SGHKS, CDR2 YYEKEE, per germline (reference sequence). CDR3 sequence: CASSQTGTQETQYF. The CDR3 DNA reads TGTGCCAGCAGTCAGACAGGGACCCAAGAGACCCAGTACTTC.

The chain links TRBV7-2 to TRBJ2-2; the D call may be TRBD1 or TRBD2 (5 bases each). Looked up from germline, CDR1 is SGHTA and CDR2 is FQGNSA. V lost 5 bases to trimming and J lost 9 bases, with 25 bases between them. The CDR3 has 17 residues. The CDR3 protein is CASSQRRALAQARELFF. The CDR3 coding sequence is TGTGCCAGCAGCCAAAGACGAGCTCTAGCACAGGCCAGGGAGCTGTTTTTT.

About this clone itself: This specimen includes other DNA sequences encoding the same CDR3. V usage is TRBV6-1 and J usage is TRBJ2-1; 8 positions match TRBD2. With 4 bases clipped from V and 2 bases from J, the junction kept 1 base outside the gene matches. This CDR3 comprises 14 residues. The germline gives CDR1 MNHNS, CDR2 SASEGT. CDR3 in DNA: TGTGCCAGCAGTGTAGCGGGGACCTACAATGAGCAGTTCTTC. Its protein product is CASSVAGTYNEQFF.

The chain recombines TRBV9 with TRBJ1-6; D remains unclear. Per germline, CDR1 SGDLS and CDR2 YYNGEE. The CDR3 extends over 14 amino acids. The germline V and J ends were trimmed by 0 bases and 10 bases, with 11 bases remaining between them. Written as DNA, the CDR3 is TGTGCCAGCAGCGTAGCCCCCGGTTGGTCACCCCTCCACTTT. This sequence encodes CASSVAPGWSPLHF.

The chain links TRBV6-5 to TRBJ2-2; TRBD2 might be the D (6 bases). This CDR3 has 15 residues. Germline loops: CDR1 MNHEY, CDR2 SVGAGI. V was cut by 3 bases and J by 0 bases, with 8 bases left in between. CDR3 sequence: CASSYGGSNTGELFF. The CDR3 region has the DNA TGTGCCAGCAGTTATGGGGGGTCGAACACCGGGGAGCTGTTTTTT.

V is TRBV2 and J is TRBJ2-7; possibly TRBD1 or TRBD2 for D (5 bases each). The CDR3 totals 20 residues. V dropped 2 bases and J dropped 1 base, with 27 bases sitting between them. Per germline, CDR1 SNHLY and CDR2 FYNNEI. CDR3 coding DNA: TGTGCCAGCAGTGAAAGACTCGGCCTAGGGACGGCCGATTTTTCCTACGAGCAGTACTTC. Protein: CASSERLGLGTADFSYEQYF.

The CDR3 DNA reads as TGTGCCATCTTGCCCGCGGGCCTCGGGGACAATGAGCAGTTCTTC. Translated: CAILPAGLGDNEQFF. This chain uses TRBV28 with TRBJ2-1, with D possibly TRBD2 on 5 matching bases. Per germline, CDR1 MDHEN and CDR2 SYDVKM. V was pared by 10 bases and J by 5 bases, with 21 bases between. CDR3 length equals 15 residues.

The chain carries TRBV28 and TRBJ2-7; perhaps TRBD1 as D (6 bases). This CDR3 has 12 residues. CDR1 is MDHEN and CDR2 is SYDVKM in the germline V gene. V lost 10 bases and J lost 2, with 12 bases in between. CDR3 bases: TGTGCCACCGGGACAAATACCTACGAGCAGTACTTC. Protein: CATGTNTYEQYF.

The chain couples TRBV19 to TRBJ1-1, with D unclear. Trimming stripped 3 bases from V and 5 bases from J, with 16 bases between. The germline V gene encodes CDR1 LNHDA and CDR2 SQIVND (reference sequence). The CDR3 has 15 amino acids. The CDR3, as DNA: TGTGCCAGTAGTATTAATCGGAGTTTGAGGACTGAAGCTTTCTTT. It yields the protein CASSINRSLRTEAFF.

CDR3: CASSPGGLAGVEQFF. The DNA for the CDR3 is TGTGCCAGCAGCCCAGGAGGACTAGCGGGGGTTGAGCAGTTCTTC. The rearrangement links TRBV7-2 to TRBJ2-1, with TRBD2 matching over 13 bases. Germline CDR1 is SGHTA and CDR2 is FQGNSA. V dropped 5 bases and J dropped 9; count of bases not matched to a gene: 7. The CDR3 is 15 amino acids.

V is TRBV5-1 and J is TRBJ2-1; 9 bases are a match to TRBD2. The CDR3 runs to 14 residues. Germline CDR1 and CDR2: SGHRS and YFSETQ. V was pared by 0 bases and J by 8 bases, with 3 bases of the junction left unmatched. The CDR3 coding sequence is TGCGCCAGCAGCTTGGGGACTAGCGACTATGAGCAGTTCTTC. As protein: CASSLGTSDYEQFF.

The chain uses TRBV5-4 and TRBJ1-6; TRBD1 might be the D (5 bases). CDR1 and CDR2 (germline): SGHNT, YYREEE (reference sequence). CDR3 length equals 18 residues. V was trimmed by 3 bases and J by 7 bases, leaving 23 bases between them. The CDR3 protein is CASSSRSGGQGANSPLHF. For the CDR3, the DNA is TGTGCCAGCAGCTCGAGGTCGGGCGGGCAGGGAGCGAATTCACCCCTCCACTTT. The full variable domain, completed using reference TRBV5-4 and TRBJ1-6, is ETGVTQSPTHLIKTRGQQVTLRCSSQSGHNTVSWYQQALGQGPQFIFQYYREEENGRGNFPPRFSGLQFPNYSSELNVNALELDDSALYLCASSSRSGGQGANSPLHFGNGTRLTVT.

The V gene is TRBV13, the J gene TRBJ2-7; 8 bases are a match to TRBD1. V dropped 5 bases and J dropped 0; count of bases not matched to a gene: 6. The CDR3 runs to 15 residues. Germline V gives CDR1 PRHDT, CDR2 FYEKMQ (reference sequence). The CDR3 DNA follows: TGTGCCAGCAGCCAAGACAGGGGCGTCTCCTACGAGCAGTACTTC. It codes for CASSQDRGVSYEQYF.

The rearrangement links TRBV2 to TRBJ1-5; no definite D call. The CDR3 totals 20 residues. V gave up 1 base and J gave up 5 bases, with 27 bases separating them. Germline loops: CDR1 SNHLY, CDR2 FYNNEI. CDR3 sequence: CASSEGVGGKGKFVHQPQHF. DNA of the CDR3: TGTGCCAGCAGTGAAGGTGTGGGCGGGAAGGGAAAGTTCGTCCATCAGCCCCAGCATTTT. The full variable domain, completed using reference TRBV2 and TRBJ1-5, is EPEVTQTPSHQVTQMGQEVILRCVPISNHLYFYWYRQILGQKVEFLVSFYNNEISEKSEIFDDQFSVERPDGSNFTLKIRSTKLEDSAMYFCASSEGVGGKGKFVHQPQHFGDGTRLSIL.

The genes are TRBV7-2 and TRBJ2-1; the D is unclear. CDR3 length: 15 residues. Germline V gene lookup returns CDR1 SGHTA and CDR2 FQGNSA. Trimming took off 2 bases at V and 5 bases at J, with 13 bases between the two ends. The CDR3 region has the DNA TGTGCCAGCAGCTTACTGTTTGGGATCGACAATGAGCAGTTCTTC. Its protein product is CASSLLFGIDNEQFF.